These 14 T cell receptor beta chains originate from one sample sequenced in a study of blood T cell repertoires in COVID-19. TCRdb keeps only in-frame clones here, not all; method: immunoSEQ multiplex PCR. This table holds approximately 54,000 clones, approximately 80% found once. Sequencing input: peripheral blood. These TCRs come from a human donor in a cohort sampled during active COVID-19.

The V and J genes are TRBV5-1 and TRBJ2-2; TRBD2 matches at 7 bases. The CDR3 extends over 17 amino acids. The junction had 8 bases not matched to a gene; V was cut back by 2 bases and J by 1 base. Germline CDR1 reads SGHRS; CDR2 reads YFSETQ. CDR3 coding DNA: TGCGCCAGCAGCTTCGGCGGGAGCGACTTGAACACCGGGGAGCTGTTTTTT. Its translation: CASSFGGSDLNTGELFF.

V gene TRBV11-3 combines with J gene TRBJ2-3, with 8 nucleotides matching TRBD2. Per the germline V gene, CDR1 is SGHNT and CDR2 is YENEEA. CDR3 length equals 16 residues. The trim removed 4 bases at V and 0 bases at J, leaving 6 bases unmatched. CDR3 sequence reads: CASSSGLAASTDTQYF. The DNA for the CDR3 is TGTGCCAGCAGCTCAGGACTAGCCGCTAGCACAGATACGCAGTATTTT.

The chain is built from TRBV12-5 and TRBJ2-3; TRBD2 matches at 10 bases. This CDR3 region has 16 residues. With V trimmed by 6 bases and J by 6 bases, 12 bases remained unmatched. The germline V gene has CDR1 LGHNT and CDR2 FRNRAP. CDR3 nucleotide sequence: TGTGCTAGTGGCACGCCGTTAGCGGGAGGTGGGGATACGCAGTATTTT. Its protein is CASGTPLAGGGDTQYF.

V gene TRBV6-5 combines with J gene TRBJ2-7; a weak D match, TRBD1 (6 bases). In germline, CDR1 is MNHEY, CDR2 SVGAGI. The CDR3 is 13 residues long. Trimming cost V 2 bases and J 3 bases, with 8 bases left between them. The CDR3 here is CASSYGDNYEQYF. CDR3 in DNA: TGTGCCAGCAGTTACGGGGACAACTACGAGCAGTACTTC.

This clone appeared a single time. This chain joins TRBV7-6 and TRBJ2-7; 8 bases fit TRBD1. This CDR3 is built from 16 residues. The V segment lost 0 bases and the J segment 3 bases; nucleotides outside the gene matches: 7. CDR1 and CDR2 from the germline V gene are SGHVS and FNYEAQ. CDR3 region: CASSLAPGTGHYEQYF. The CDR3 DNA reads as TGTGCCAGCAGCTTAGCGCCCGGGACAGGCCACTACGAGCAGTACTTC.

The J gene is TRBJ2-7, the V gene TRBV6-5; the match to TRBD2 covers 10 bases. This CDR3 has 16 residues. With V trimmed by 2 bases and J by 7 bases, 11 bases remained unmatched. Germline V gene sequence: CDR1 MNHEY, CDR2 SVGAGI. The CDR3 loop reads CASSYRTSGSLQEQYF. CDR3 coding DNA: TGTGCCAGCAGTTACAGGACTAGCGGTTCCTTGCAAGAGCAGTACTTC.

The rearrangement uses TRBV4-3 and TRBJ2-1, with 11 bases matching TRBD2. V trimming: 1 base; J trimming: 6 bases; junction bases outside the gene matches: 2. CDR1 LGHNA and CDR2 YSLEER come from the germline V gene. The CDR3 covers 15 residues. The CDR3 sequence: CASSQVGLAANEQFF. Here the CDR3 DNA reads TGCGCCAGCAGCCAAGTGGGACTAGCGGCCAATGAGCAGTTCTTC.

The chain joins TRBV28 to TRBJ1-2; 9 positions agree with TRBD1. Germline V gene sequence: CDR1 MDHEN, CDR2 SYDVKM. After removal of 6 bases from V and 7 bases from J, the junction contained 15 bases not matched to a gene. CDR3 size: 16 residues. The CDR3 coding sequence is TGTGCCAGCAGACTTCACAGGGGGCGCGATACTGTTGGCTACACCTTC. This sequence encodes CASRLHRGRDTVGYTF.

The chain is built from TRBV10-3 and TRBJ2-7; the match to TRBD1 covers 10 bases. Germline-derived CDR1 and CDR2 are ENHRY and SYGVKD. J lost 3 bases, V lost 6 bases, and 5 bases had no gene match. The CDR3 totals 14 residues. The CDR3 nucleotides read TGTGCCATCAGCGGGACAGGGGACAACTACGAGCAGTACTTC. Its translation: CAISGTGDNYEQYF.

The rearrangement joins TRBV30 to TRBJ2-3, with 8 bases lining up with TRBD1. The junction had 6 bases not matched to a gene; V was cut back by 1 base and J by 0 bases. The CDR3 covers 16 residues. Germline CDR1 reads GTSNPN; CDR2 reads SVGIG (reference sequence). CDR3 region: CAWSAWTGRSTDTQYF. The CDR3 region has the DNA TGTGCCTGGAGTGCATGGACAGGGCGAAGCACAGATACGCAGTATTTT. The variable domain in full, with the rest retrieved from reference TRBV30 and TRBJ2-3, is SQTIHQWPATLVQPVGSPLSLECTVEGTSNPNLYWYRQAAGRGLQLLFYSVGIGQISSEVPQNLSASRPQDRQFILSSKKLLLSDSGFYLCAWSAWTGRSTDTQYFGPGTRLTVL.

This clone was seen once. The chain combines TRBV5-8 with TRBJ1-3; 9 bases line up with TRBD1. Germline V gene sequence: CDR1 SGHTS, CDR2 YDEGEE. The length of the CDR3 is 15 residues. V was clipped by 5 bases and J by 2 bases; unmatched bases: 5. Here the CDR3 DNA reads TGTGCCAGCAGTCGTACAGGGGGCACTGGAAACACCATATATTTT. This codes for CASSRTGGTGNTIYF.

CDR3 sequence: CASSEFSGLAGYNEQFF. In DNA, the CDR3 is TGTGCCAGCAGCGAATTTTCTGGACTAGCGGGATACAATGAGCAGTTCTTC. The V gene is TRBV9, the J gene TRBJ2-1; 12 bases agree with TRBD2. CDR3 length: 17 residues. The V gene's germline CDR1 is SGDLS and CDR2 YYNGEE. V gave up 3 bases and J gave up 4 bases; unmatched junction bases: 8.

The chain recombines TRBV9 with TRBJ1-6, with a possible D match to TRBD1 (6 bases). Germline CDR1 SGDLS, CDR2 YYNGEE. This CDR3 contains 15 residues. V lost 4 bases and J 4 bases, leaving 12 bases between the germline ends. DNA for the CDR3: TGTGCCAGCAGCCCAAACACAGGGTATAATTCACCCCTCCACTTT. It translates to CASSPNTGYNSPLHF.

This rearrangement joins TRBV12-3 or TRBV12-4 to TRBJ2-5, with D perhaps TRBD2 (5 bases). The CDR3 loop spans 11 amino acids. The ends were cut back, 8 bases at V and 4 bases at J, with 8 bases in the middle. CDR3 in amino acids: CASGGRETQYF. The CDR3 DNA is TGTGCCAGCGGAGGTCGAGAGACCCAGTACTTC.